The entry below describes one T cell receptor beta chain. This specimen comes from a study of blood T cell repertoires in COVID-19. On the study more broadly: Italy, Spain and the United States were the sources of the convalescent and acute COVID-19 samples. PBMCs, B-cell-depleted T cells, or T cells were the source of the cDNA or gDNA that made up the material.

Germline CDR1 and CDR2: LGHNA and YSLEER. The CDR3 totals 16 residues. V shed 1 base and J 4 bases; nucleotides not matched to a gene: 2. How the authors handled the data: Nucleated cell counts were estimated from reference gene primer amplification. Some clones are missing from TCRdb's copy, which holds only in-frame ones; the method was immunoSEQ multiplex PCR. The V and J calls and clone size are taken from that table; D and trimming were inferred from the DNA. There are some 150,000 clones in the sample; around 87% occur only once, and 2.5% lies in the top ten. This receptor was obtained from a man aged 50 or older with active COVID-19. V usage is TRBV4-3 and J usage is TRBJ2-1; 12 nucleotides match TRBD2. Material for sequencing was peripheral blood. CDR3 in DNA: TGCGCCAGCAGCCAAGGACTAGCGGGGGCTTACAATGAGCAGTTCTTC. Its translation is CASSQGLAGAYNEQFF.